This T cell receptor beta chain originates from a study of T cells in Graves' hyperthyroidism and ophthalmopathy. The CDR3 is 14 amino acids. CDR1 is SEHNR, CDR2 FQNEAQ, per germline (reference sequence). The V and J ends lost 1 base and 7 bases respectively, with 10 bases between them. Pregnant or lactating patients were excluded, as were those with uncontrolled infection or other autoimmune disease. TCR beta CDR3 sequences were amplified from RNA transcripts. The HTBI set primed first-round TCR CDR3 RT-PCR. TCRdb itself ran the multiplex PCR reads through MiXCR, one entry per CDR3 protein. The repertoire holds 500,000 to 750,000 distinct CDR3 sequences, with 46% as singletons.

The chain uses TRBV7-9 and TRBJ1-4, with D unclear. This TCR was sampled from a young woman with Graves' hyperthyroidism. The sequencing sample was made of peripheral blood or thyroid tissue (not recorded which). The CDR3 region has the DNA TGTGCCAGCAGCTTAGTGGGTCAAAGTGAAAAACTGTTTTTT. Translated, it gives CASSLVGQSEKLFF.